This entry lists 17 T cell receptor beta chains sequenced from one sample in a study of blood T cell repertoires in COVID-19. Method: immunoSEQ multiplex PCR; TCRdb's copy keeps in-frame clones and lacks some. The table has 200,000 to 250,000 clones, around three quarters seen once. Source material: peripheral blood. These receptors all stem from a woman in her seventies with acute or convalescent COVID-19.

J is TRBJ2-3 and V is TRBV2; 10 nucleotides match TRBD2. The CDR3 spans 16 residues. CDR1 is SNHLY, CDR2 FYNNEI, per germline. V lost 7 bases to trimming and J lost 5 bases; unmatched junction nucleotides: 12. In DNA, the CDR3 is TGTGCCAGCAAAAAGGAGCGGGGGGGCCAAGGAGATACGCAGTATTTT. It encodes CASKKERGGQGDTQYF.

This chain uses TRBV29-1 with TRBJ2-5; 12 bases line up with TRBD1. The germline V gene has CDR1 SQVTM and CDR2 ANQGSEA. Trimming cost V 4 bases and J 4 bases; bases outside gene matches: 4. CDR3 length equals 14 residues. This chain's CDR3 is CSVGWDRGRETQYF. The DNA for the CDR3 is TGCAGCGTTGGTTGGGACAGGGGGCGAGAGACCCAGTACTTC.

The chain employs TRBV20-1 and TRBJ2-1; D gene unclear. Trimming removed 3 bases from V and 7 bases from J, with 13 bases in between. CDR3 size: 13 residues. Germline lookup yields CDR1 DFQATT and CDR2 SNEGSKA (reference sequence). CDR3 loop: CSASPGSRNEQFF. As DNA, the CDR3 is TGCAGTGCTAGTCCAGGTTCAAGGAATGAGCAGTTCTTC.

This chain uses TRBV7-2 with TRBJ2-1; TRBD2 aligns across 8 bases. J lost 6 bases, V lost 6 bases, and 13 bases had no gene match. The CDR3 is made up of 16 amino acids. CDR1 and CDR2 from the germline V gene are SGHTA and FQGNSA. The CDR3 spells CASRRSPSGGLNEQFF. In DNA, the CDR3 is TGTGCCAGCAGAAGATCCCCGAGCGGGGGTCTCAATGAGCAGTTCTTC.

This clone was picked up one time. The J gene is TRBJ1-2, the V gene TRBV6-6; 7 bases are a match to TRBD1. Germline loops: CDR1 MNHNY, CDR2 SVGAGI (reference sequence). The CDR3 is 16 amino acids. V lost 5 bases, J lost 0 bases, and 9 bases stayed unmatched. The CDR3 here is CASSRDSSSANYGYTF. The CDR3 DNA follows: TGTGCCAGCAGTAGGGACAGTTCTTCGGCTAACTATGGCTACACCTTC.

The J gene is TRBJ1-2, the V gene TRBV5-1, with D unclear. Between the trimmed V and J ends, which lost 0 bases and 6 bases, there was a span of 12 bases. Germline values: CDR1 SGHRS, CDR2 YFSETQ. This CDR3 is built from 14 residues. The CDR3 sequence: CASSLGMVANGYTF. CDR3 nucleotides: TGCGCCAGCAGCTTGGGGATGGTAGCTAATGGCTACACCTTC.

The V call is TRBV3-1 (or the pseudogene TRBV3-2), the J call TRBJ2-7; D is unresolved. CDR1 is LGHDT and CDR2 is YNNKEL in the germline V gene (reference sequence). V shed 4 bases and J shed 5 bases, with 9 bases lying between them. CDR3 size: 12 residues. This CDR3 reads CASSLEFHEQYF. CDR3 DNA sequence: TGTGCCAGCAGCCTGGAGTTCCACGAGCAGTACTTC.

This rearrangement joins TRBV23-1 to TRBJ2-7; 9 bases agree with TRBD1. TRBV23-1 is classed as an ORF, of uncertain function. The CDR3 loop spans 18 amino acids. V shed 8 bases and J 0 bases; nucleotides not matched to a gene: 17. This chain's CDR3 is CASPRQGGSPQSSYEQYV. For the CDR3, the DNA is TGCGCCAGCCCCAGACAGGGGGGGAGCCCCCAAAGCTCCTACGAGCAGTACGTC.

This chain uses TRBV5-6 with TRBJ2-7; D might be TRBD1 (5 bases). Germline V gene data show CDR1 as SGHDT and CDR2 as YYEEEE. V was shortened by 7 bases and J by 1 base, with 12 bases between the two germline ends. This CDR3 contains 13 residues. The CDR3 nucleotides are TGTGCCAGCTCAGACAGAGCTTCCTACGAGCAGTACTTC. This codes for CASSDRASYEQYF.

The gene calls are TRBV12-2 and TRBJ1-1; no check of the table's D call, TRBD1, against the DNA was made. TRBV12-2 is shown as a pseudogene. The CDR3 totals 15 residues. The CDR3, as DNA: TGTGCAAGTCGACACTGGACAGAGACTTACACTGAAGCTTTCTTT. Its translation: CASRHWTETYTEAFF.

This rearrangement joins TRBV3-1 (or the pseudogene TRBV3-2) to TRBJ2-7; D is unresolved. The CDR3 is 13 amino acids. The germline V gene has CDR1 LGHDT and CDR2 YNNKEL (reference sequence). Deletions cut 7 bases from V and 0 bases from J, with 10 bases between. CDR3 sequence (DNA): TGTGCCAGCACTATGAGGAGCTCCTACGAGCAGTACTTC. It encodes CASTMRSSYEQYF.

The chain uses TRBV3-1 (or the pseudogene TRBV3-2) and TRBJ2-5; TRBD2 matches 11 bases. The CDR3 length is 14 residues. The junction had 5 bases not matched to a gene; V was cut back by 4 bases and J by 7 bases. Per the germline V gene, CDR1 is LGHDT and CDR2 is YNNKEL (reference sequence). CDR3 protein: CASSLSGGARTQYF. The CDR3 nucleotides are TGTGCCAGCAGCCTTAGCGGGGGGGCGCGGACCCAGTACTTC.

V is TRBV4-3 and J is TRBJ2-7; the D gene is possibly TRBD2 (5 bases). Germline V gene sequence: CDR1 LGHNA, CDR2 YSLEER. This CDR3 spans 15 amino acids. V lost 1 base and J 3 bases, leaving 13 bases between the germline ends. CDR3 amino acids: CASSQVLDGDYEQYF. The CDR3 DNA follows: TGCGCCAGCAGCCAAGTCTTGGACGGGGACTACGAGCAGTACTTC.

The table lists this clone with a count of one. The chain employs TRBV20-1 and TRBJ2-1; tentative D call: TRBD2 (5 bases). V dropped 3 bases and J dropped 3 bases, with 21 bases sitting between them. This CDR3 is 17 amino acids long. CDR1 is DFQATT and CDR2 is SNEGSKA in the germline V gene (reference sequence). The CDR3 sequence is CSASRQGLSRGYNEQFF. The CDR3, as DNA: TGCAGTGCTAGTAGACAAGGGCTATCTCGGGGCTACAATGAGCAGTTCTTC.

The J gene is TRBJ2-3, the V gene TRBV5-4; D perhaps matches TRBD1 (5 bases). CDR1 SGHNT and CDR2 YYREEE come from the germline V gene (reference sequence). This CDR3 is 16 amino acids long. V was cut by 1 base and J by 2 bases, with 14 bases left in between. DNA of the CDR3: TGTGCCAGCAGCTTGAAGTTAACAGGCGACACAGATACGCAGTATTTT. Protein: CASSLKLTGDTDTQYF.

The chain combines TRBV3-1 (or the pseudogene TRBV3-2) with TRBJ2-1; weak D call: TRBD1 (6 bases). Germline CDR1 reads LGHDT; CDR2 reads YNNKEL (reference sequence). The CDR3 has 17 residues. V was cut by 3 bases and J by 1 base, with 16 bases left in between. The CDR3 spells CASSHSRTAASYNEQFF. The CDR3, as DNA: TGTGCCAGCAGCCATTCCCGGACAGCGGCGTCCTACAATGAGCAGTTCTTC.

The chain couples TRBV6-2 or TRBV6-3 to TRBJ2-5; 7 bases match TRBD1. CDR1 and CDR2 from the germline V gene are MNHEY and SVGEGT. This CDR3 is 12 amino acids long. After removal of 5 bases from V and 5 bases from J, the junction contained 2 bases not matched to a gene. In DNA form, the CDR3 reads TGTGCCAGCAGTGACAGGGACGAGACCCAGTACTTC. It translates to CASSDRDETQYF.